This T cell receptor (beta chain) was observed in a study of cytomegalovirus exposure and HLA in healthy donors. Study-level results: Further analysis, carried out later, found HLA-associated TCR beta chains more clonally expanded than equally common other chains. By HLA locus, TCR association rates varied in a later analysis, with DRB1 showing the most and HLA-C the fewest.

For this clone: What it recognizes is unknown.

CDR1 and CDR2 (germline): LNHDA, SQIVND (reference sequence). Trimming removed 2 bases from V and 0 bases from J, with 11 bases in between. The CDR3 is 16 residues long. PCR primers comprised 60 Vbeta and 13 Jbeta primers. TCRdb's copy holds only in-frame clones and misses some; the assay was immunoSEQ multiplex PCR. The sample holds approximately 200,000 clones, around 82% seen once. The chain is built from TRBV19 and TRBJ2-1; possible D gene TRBD2, 6 bases. This TCR came from a boy aged 5-17 years in good health and CMV-seronegative. Sequencing was carried out using PBMCs. CDR3 DNA: TGTGCCAGTAGTATATCTAGCGAGAGCTCCTACAATGAGCAGTTCTTC. Translating gives CASSISSESSYNEQFF.